This T cell receptor beta chain originates from a study of T cells expressing NK-cell markers. Across the study: Obtained from sorted CD3+CD56+NKG2C+, CD3+CD56+NKG2C- and CD3+CD56-NKG2C+ T cells were the TCR beta repertoires. Overall study results and limits: In a handful of donors, dominant CD3+CD56+NKG2C+ clones formed about 1.0-8% of CD8+ cells.

Template switching by 5'RACE with UMIs generated the TCR beta cDNA. With the 5' RACE reads reprocessed, TCRdb shows one record per CDR3 protein and no DNA. The sample includes 400,000 to 450,000 distinct CDR3 sequences. Details on this clonotype: The target antigen is unknown.

The germline V gene has CDR1 SGHRS and CDR2 YFSETQ. This CDR3 contains 14 residues. What was sequenced was blood T cells: a sorted CD56 or NKG2C T cell subset, CD4+ or CD8+ T cells, or bulk PBMC T cells (not recorded which). The chain is built from TRBV5-1 and TRBJ1-6; TCRdb gives TRBD1 as the D gene, but with no DNA this cannot be confirmed. The TCR comes from a woman aged 18 to 75 in good health. CDR3: CASSLQGDHSPLHF.